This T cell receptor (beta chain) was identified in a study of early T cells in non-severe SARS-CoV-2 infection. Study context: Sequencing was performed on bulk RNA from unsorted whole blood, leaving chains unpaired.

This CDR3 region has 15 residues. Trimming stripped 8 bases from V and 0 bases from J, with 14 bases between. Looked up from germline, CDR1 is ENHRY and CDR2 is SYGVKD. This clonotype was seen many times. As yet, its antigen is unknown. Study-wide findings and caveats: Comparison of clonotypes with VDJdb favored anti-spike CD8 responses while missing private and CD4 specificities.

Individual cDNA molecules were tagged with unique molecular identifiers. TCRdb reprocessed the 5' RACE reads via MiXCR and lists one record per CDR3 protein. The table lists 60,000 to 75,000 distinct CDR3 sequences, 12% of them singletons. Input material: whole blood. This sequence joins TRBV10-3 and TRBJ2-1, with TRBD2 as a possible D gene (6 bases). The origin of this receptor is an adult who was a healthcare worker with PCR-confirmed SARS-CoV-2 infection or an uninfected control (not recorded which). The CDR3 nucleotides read TGTGCCATCGGGCGGGATCTGTCCTCCTACAATGAGCAGTTCTTC. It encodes CAIGRDLSSYNEQFF.